This T cell receptor (beta chain) was identified during a study of CD8 T cells in ankylosing spondylitis. Findings and caveats of the study: Clones that were linked to disease were CD8+ and were relatively rare in peripheral blood. A TCR beta motif of eight highly homologous variants appeared characteristic of ankylosing spondylitis blood.

MiXCR was run by TCRdb on the 5' RACE reads, yielding one entry per CDR3 protein. The sample contains about 420,000 distinct CDR3 sequences, about a fifth of which appear only once. Regarding this clonotype: Its antigen is not known.

Germline CDR1 reads SGHAT; CDR2 reads FQNNGV. There are 15 residues in the CDR3. J lost 3 bases, V lost 4 bases, and 9 bases had no gene match. This chain links TRBV11-2 with TRBJ2-7, with TRBD2 matching 7 bases. Sequenced input: blood, either unsorted or a sorted T cell fraction (not recorded which). The receptor was derived from a male donor with ankylosing spondylitis. The CDR3 DNA reads as TGTGCCAGCAGCTCCCTTACTACTAGCGACTACGAGCAGTACTTC. It encodes CASSSLTTSDYEQYF.